Following are 8 T cell receptor beta chains from one sample sequenced in a study of vaccination and CD4 T cells after COVID-19. No antigen has been identified for these receptors. CD4+ T cells that had been cultured provided DNA sequenced with the Oncomine TCR Beta short-read assay. TCRdb analysed the PCR reads with MiXCR anew, one entry per CDR3 protein. The top ten clones hold about 8.8% of a sample with about 14,000 distinct CDR3 sequences, less than 65% of them seen once. The treatment here: roughly ten-day PBMC culture with coronavirus spike peptide pools or control peptides (ViraFEST assay). The source material was CD4+ T cells from blood, cultured in vitro, sampled before SARS-CoV-2 vaccination. These receptors all stem from a human donor who had recovered from COVID-19.

The J gene is TRBJ1-1, the V gene TRBV4-1, with D uncertain. The germline V gene encodes CDR1 MGHRA and CDR2 YSYEKL. The CDR3 length is 14 residues. V gave up 8 bases and J gave up 4 bases, with 17 bases separating them. This CDR3 reads CASGPRTMSTEAFF. DNA for the CDR3: TGCGCCAGCGGCCCCCGAACCATGAGCACTGAAGCTTTCTTT.

In its sample, this clonotype ranks as medium-sized. The chain is built from TRBV5-1 and TRBJ2-7; 10 bases agree with TRBD2. The junction had 14 bases not matched to a gene; V was cut back by 4 bases and J by 4 bases. The germline V gene encodes CDR1 SGHRS and CDR2 YFSETQ. The CDR3 is 17 amino acids. CDR3 sequence reads: CASSREPRLAGAYEQYF. The CDR3 nucleotides read TGCGCCAGCAGCAGGGAGCCGCGGCTAGCGGGAGCATACGAGCAGTACTTC.

V gene TRBV7-2 combines with J gene TRBJ2-1; 13 nucleotides align to TRBD2. Germline loops: CDR1 SGHTA, CDR2 FQGNSA. The CDR3 consists of 15 residues. V lost 3 bases to trimming and J lost 9 bases; unmatched junction nucleotides: 5. CDR3 residues: CASSLGLAGTSEQFF. The CDR3 coding sequence is TGTGCCAGCAGCTTGGGACTAGCGGGGACGTCTGAGCAGTTCTTC.

This chain connects TRBV28 to TRBJ2-3; D not resolved. The CDR3 contains 15 residues. The ends were cut back, 7 bases at V and 4 bases at J, with 18 bases in the middle. Germline lookup yields CDR1 MDHEN and CDR2 SYDVKM. This chain's CDR3 is CASKRSKGLADTQYF. CDR3 coding DNA: TGTGCCAGCAAGAGATCAAAAGGGCTCGCAGATACGCAGTATTTT.

V is TRBV5-8 and J is TRBJ1-3; D unresolved. V was cut by 4 bases and J by 2 bases, with 13 bases left in between. The CDR3 covers 15 residues. Germline assignment: CDR1 SGHTS and CDR2 YDEGEE. The CDR3 DNA sequence: TGTGCCAGCAGCCCCAACGTCAGGCCTGGAAACACCATATATTTT. Its translation: CASSPNVRPGNTIYF.

This clonotype is judged large. J is TRBJ2-3 and V is TRBV6-5; TRBD1 agrees at 9 bases. V dropped 4 bases and J dropped 0; count of bases not matched to a gene: 8. CDR1 is MNHEY and CDR2 is SVGAGI in the germline V gene. The CDR3 spans 17 residues. CDR3 in amino acids: CASSSNPDRGSTDTQYF. Written as DNA, the CDR3 is TGTGCCAGCAGTTCCAACCCGGACAGGGGTAGCACAGATACGCAGTATTTT.

This chain connects TRBV10-3 to TRBJ1-5; D is unclear. V was cut by 4 bases and J by 7 bases, with 11 bases left in between. Germline assignment: CDR1 ENHRY and CDR2 SYGVKD. CDR3 length: 13 amino acids. Here the CDR3 reads CAISAEREQPQHF. CDR3 DNA: TGTGCCATCAGTGCTGAAAGGGAGCAGCCCCAGCATTTT.

This clonotype has just a few counts. This rearrangement joins TRBV20-1 to TRBJ1-6; 10 bases align to TRBD1. The CDR3 covers 16 residues. The germline V gene encodes CDR1 DFQATT and CDR2 SNEGSKA (reference sequence). The DNA of the CDR3 is TGCAGCGTCGGATGGGACAGGGGAACCTATAATTCACCCCTCCACTTT. This encodes CSVGWDRGTYNSPLHF.